This entry is about one TCR beta chain. The germline V gene encodes CDR1 SNHLY and CDR2 FYNNEI. This CDR3 has 18 amino acids. The J segment lost 7 bases and the V segment lost 2 bases, leaving 14 bases of the junction unmatched. The data were taken from a study of blood T cell repertoires in COVID-19. Turning to the study itself: The United States, Italy and Spain provided the acute and convalescent COVID-19 samples.

Some clones are missing from TCRdb's copy, which holds only in-frame ones; the method was immunoSEQ multiplex PCR. The sample includes about 190,000 clones, about 83% seen only once; the top ten take roughly 2.8%. The chain joins TRBV2 to TRBJ2-1, with 10 bases identical to TRBD2. The sample consisted of peripheral blood. This clonotype was sampled from a man aged 45-65 years with active or convalescent COVID-19. The CDR3 sequence is CASSEFVKLAGRWNEQFF. CDR3 nucleotides: TGTGCCAGCAGTGAATTTGTAAAACTAGCGGGAAGGTGGAATGAGCAGTTCTTC.